This T cell receptor beta chain was profiled in a study of T cell responses to AZD1222 COVID-19 vaccine. Study in general: Recipients boosted at about 4 weeks or about 12 weeks are pooled.

TCRdb's table, derived via immunoSEQ multiplex PCR, lists solely in-frame clones and lacks some. The table lists 150,000 to 170,000 clones, roughly nine tenths of them singletons. Study-level findings and limits: Recipients of AZD1222 seropositive at baseline numbered only 5 to 7. Increases in Spike-specific TCR breadth and depth were seen after two AZD1222 doses.

Notes on this clone: The target antigen is unknown.

The V end was cut by 3 bases, the J end by 9 bases, with 14 bases between. CDR3 length: 13 residues. Germline CDR1 LNHDA, CDR2 SQIVND (reference sequence). The rearrangement uses TRBV19 and TRBJ1-1; D is perhaps TRBD1 (5 bases). The TCR sequence derives from an adult in good health. The starting material was peripheral blood, obtained on day 0 of AZD1222 vaccination. Here the CDR3 reads CASSMSSGAKAFF. CDR3 nucleotides: TGTGCCAGTAGTATGAGCAGCGGGGCTAAAGCTTTCTTT.